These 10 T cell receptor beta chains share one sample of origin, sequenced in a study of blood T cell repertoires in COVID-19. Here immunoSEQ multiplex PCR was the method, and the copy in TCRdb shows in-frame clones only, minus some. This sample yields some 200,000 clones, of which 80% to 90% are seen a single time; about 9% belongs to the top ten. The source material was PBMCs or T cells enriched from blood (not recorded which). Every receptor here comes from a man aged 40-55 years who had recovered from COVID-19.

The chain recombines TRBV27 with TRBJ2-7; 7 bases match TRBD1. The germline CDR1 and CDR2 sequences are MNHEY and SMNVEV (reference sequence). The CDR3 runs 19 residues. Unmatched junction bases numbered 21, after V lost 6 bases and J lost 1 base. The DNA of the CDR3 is TGTGCCAGCAGGTCCGACAGGGTTTGGGGCGGGCGCCAATCCTACGAGCAGTACTTC. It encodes CASRSDRVWGGRQSYEQYF.

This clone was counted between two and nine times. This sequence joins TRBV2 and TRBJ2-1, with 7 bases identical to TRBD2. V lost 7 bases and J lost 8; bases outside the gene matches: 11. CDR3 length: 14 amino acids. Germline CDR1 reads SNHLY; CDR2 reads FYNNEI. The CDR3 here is CASKGREDTYEQFF. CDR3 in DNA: TGTGCCAGCAAGGGGAGGGAGGATACGTATGAGCAGTTCTTC. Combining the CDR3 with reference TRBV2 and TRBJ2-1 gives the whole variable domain EPEVTQTPSHQVTQMGQEVILRCVPISNHLYFYWYRQILGQKVEFLVSFYNNEISEKSEIFDDQFSVERPDGSNFTLKIRSTKLEDSAMYFCASKGREDTYEQFFGPGTRLTVL.

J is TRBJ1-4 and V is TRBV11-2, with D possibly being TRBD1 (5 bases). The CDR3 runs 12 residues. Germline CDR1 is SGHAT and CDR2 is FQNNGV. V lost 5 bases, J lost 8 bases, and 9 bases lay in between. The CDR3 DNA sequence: TGTGCCAGCAGCGAAGGGGTGGAAAAACTGTTTTTT. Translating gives CASSEGVEKLFF.

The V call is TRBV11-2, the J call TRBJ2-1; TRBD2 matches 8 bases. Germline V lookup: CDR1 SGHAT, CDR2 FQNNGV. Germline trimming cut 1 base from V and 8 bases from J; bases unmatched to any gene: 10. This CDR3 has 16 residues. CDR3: CASSLGRSREGHEQFF. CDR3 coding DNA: TGTGCCAGCAGCTTAGGGCGGAGCCGGGAGGGCCATGAGCAGTTCTTC.

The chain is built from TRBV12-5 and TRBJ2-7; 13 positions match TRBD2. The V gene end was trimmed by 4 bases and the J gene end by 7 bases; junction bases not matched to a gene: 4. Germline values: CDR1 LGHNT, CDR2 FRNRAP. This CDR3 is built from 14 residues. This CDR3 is CASGSQGLAGEQYF. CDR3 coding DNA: TGTGCTAGTGGTTCTCAGGGACTAGCGGGGGAGCAGTACTTC.

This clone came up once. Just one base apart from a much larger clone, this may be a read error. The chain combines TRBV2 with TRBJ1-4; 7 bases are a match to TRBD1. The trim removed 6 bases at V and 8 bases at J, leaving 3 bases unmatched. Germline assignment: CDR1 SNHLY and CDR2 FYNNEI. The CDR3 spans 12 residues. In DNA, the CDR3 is TGTGCCAGCAGCCAGGGGGGAGAAAAACTGTTTTTT. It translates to CASSQGGEKLFF. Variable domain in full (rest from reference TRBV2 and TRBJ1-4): EPEVTQTPSHQVTQMGQEVILRCVPISNHLYFYWYRQILGQKVEFLVSFYNNEISEKSEIFDDQFSVERPDGSNFTLKIRSTKLEDSAMYFCASSQGGEKLFFGSGTQLSVL.

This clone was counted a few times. The DNA of the CDR3 is TGTGCCAGCAGTGAAAACAAGAAAGAGACCCAGTACTTC. It yields the protein CASSENKKETQYF. V usage is TRBV2 and J usage is TRBJ2-5; D unclear. The ends were cut back, 2 bases at V and 3 bases at J, with 7 bases in the middle. Germline loops: CDR1 SNHLY, CDR2 FYNNEI. The CDR3 has 13 amino acids. The whole variable domain, filled in from reference TRBV2 and TRBJ2-5, reads EPEVTQTPSHQVTQMGQEVILRCVPISNHLYFYWYRQILGQKVEFLVSFYNNEISEKSEIFDDQFSVERPDGSNFTLKIRSTKLEDSAMYFCASSENKKETQYFGPGTRLLVL.

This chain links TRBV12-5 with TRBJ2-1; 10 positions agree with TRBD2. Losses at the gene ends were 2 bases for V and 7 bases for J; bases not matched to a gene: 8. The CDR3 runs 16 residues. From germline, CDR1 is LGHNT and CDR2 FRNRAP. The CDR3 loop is CASGLNRLAGVNEQFF. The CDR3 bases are TGTGCTAGTGGTTTGAATAGGCTAGCGGGAGTTAATGAGCAGTTCTTC. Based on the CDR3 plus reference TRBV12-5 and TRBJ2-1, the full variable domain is DARVTQTPRHKVTEMGQEVTMRCQPILGHNTVFWYRQTMMQGLELLAYFRNRAPLDDSGMPKDRFSAEMPDATLATLKIQPSEPRDSAVYFCASGLNRLAGVNEQFFGPGTRLTVL.

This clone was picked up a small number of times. The CDR3 protein is CASSPSSIGTGTTRRETQYF. For the CDR3, the DNA is TGTGCCAGCAGCCCGTCGTCGATCGGGACAGGGACTACTCGGAGAGAGACCCAGTACTTC. The chain uses TRBV7-8 and TRBJ2-5, with 9 bases that match TRBD1. Germline V gene data show CDR1 as SGHVS and CDR2 as FQNEAQ. J lost 4 bases, V lost 5 bases, and 23 bases had no gene match. The length of the CDR3 is 20 residues.

The CDR3 region has the DNA TGTGCCAGCAGTTTCCTCCGGACAGGCCAATCTGGAAACACCATATATTTT. This gives the protein CASSFLRTGQSGNTIYF. The gene calls are TRBV28 and TRBJ1-3, with 7 bases identical to TRBD1. The germline gives CDR1 MDHEN, CDR2 SYDVKM. The CDR3 length is 17 residues. Trimming cost V 3 bases and J 1 base; bases outside gene matches: 9.